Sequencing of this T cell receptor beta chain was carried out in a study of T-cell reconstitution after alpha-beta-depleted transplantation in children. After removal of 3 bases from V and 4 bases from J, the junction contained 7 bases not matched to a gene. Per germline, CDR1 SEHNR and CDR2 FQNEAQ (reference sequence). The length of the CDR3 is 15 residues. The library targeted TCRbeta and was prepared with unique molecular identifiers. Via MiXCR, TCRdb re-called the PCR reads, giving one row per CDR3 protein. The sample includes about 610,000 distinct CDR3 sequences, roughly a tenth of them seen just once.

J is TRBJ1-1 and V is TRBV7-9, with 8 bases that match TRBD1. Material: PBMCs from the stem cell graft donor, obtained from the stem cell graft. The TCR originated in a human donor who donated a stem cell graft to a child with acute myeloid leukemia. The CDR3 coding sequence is TGTGCCAGCAGCTTCGCTGGACAGGGAGGCACTGAAGCTTTCTTT. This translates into CASSFAGQGGTEAFF.